This T cell receptor beta chain was documented in a study of human T cells and chemical hapten exposure. The CDR3 sequence is 15 residues long. V was shortened by 3 bases and J by 4 bases, with 15 bases between the two germline ends. Germline assignment: CDR1 SGHAT and CDR2 FQNNGV. From the RACE reads, TCRdb called clonotypes with MiXCR, one entry per CDR3 protein. The table lists some 400,000 distinct CDR3 sequences, 5% to 6.5% of them singletons. The time point here: pre-sensitization, week 0. As to treatment: therapeutic diphenylcyclopropenone sensitization with weekly scalp DPC. This clonotype was observed a handful of times.

The sequence was collected from a woman aged 45 to 65 with alopecia areata. Some clones in this sample may be carry-over from other donors' samples. Sequencing was performed on whole blood, taken in connection with sensitization to the hapten diphenylcyclopropenone (DPC). J is TRBJ1-2 and V is TRBV11-2; possibly TRBD1 for D (6 bases). In DNA form, the CDR3 reads TGTGCCAGCAGCTTGGGACTCAGGGGCGGCTATGGCTACACCTTC. Translation: CASSLGLRGGYGYTF.